Here is one T cell receptor beta chain with its context. Its cognate antigen is unknown. The sample belongs to a study of cytomegalovirus exposure and HLA in healthy donors. Clones were read by immunoSEQ multiplex PCR, and TCRdb kept only the in-frame ones, dropping some. In the table there are 100,000 or so clones, around 88% of which are singletons. General study results and limits: TCR beta chains numbering 150 to 200 were designated cytomegalovirus-associated.

Sequenced material: PBMCs. This clonotype was sampled from a woman younger than 45 in good health and CMV-seronegative.

The CDR3 here is CASSYWGPNEQYF. CDR3 nucleotide sequence: TGTGCCAGCAGTTATTGGGGGCCCAACGAGCAGTACTTC. This sequence joins TRBV6-5 and TRBJ2-7, with D tentatively TRBD1 (6 bases). The germline CDR1 and CDR2 sequences are MNHEY and SVGAGI. The CDR3 loop spans 13 amino acids. Trimming removed 3 bases from V and 5 bases from J, with 11 bases in between.